One T cell receptor (beta chain) is described in this entry. No antigen is known for it. Naive CD8+ T cells showed CD45RO-CCR7+CD27+CD95-. CDR1 and CDR2 (germline): SGDLS, YYNGEE. This CDR3 contains 15 residues. TRB cDNA was prepared as libraries by UMI-labeled 5' RACE. TCRdb reworked the 5' RACE reads into one entry per CDR3 protein, no DNA. The specimen's table records about 5,500 distinct CDR3 sequences. This sample is part of a study of CXCR3-negative and CXCR3-positive naive CD8 T cells. Study overall: The libraries yielded about 135 million TRB reads, about 1.5 +/- 0.3 million each. Findings and caveats of the study: Similar TRBV-TRBJ usage characterized naive CXCR3-negative and CXCR3-positive cells; memory cells differed. Both naive subsets carried similar amounts of surface CD5, so TCR strength was inferred from TRB CDR3 properties. CXCR3-negative naive cells had less hydrophobic TRB CDR3s than did CXCR3-positive naive cells.

This TCR came from a human donor in good health. Some clones in this sample may be carry-over from other donors' samples. This chain uses TRBV9 with TRBJ1-1. The specimen was naive CXCR3+ CD8+ T cells from blood. Subset meaning: CD45RO-CCR7+CD27+CD95- naive CD8+ T cells expressing CXCR3 (TNR3+). CDR3 residues: CASSVVGTPNTEAFF.